Listed below are T cell receptor beta chains from one sample, sequenced in a study of identical twins. TCRdb itself ran the 5' RACE reads through MiXCR, one entry per CDR3 protein. The data contain about 690,000 distinct CDR3 sequences, roughly 6.2% of them seen just once; the ten biggest clones take up around 1.9%. The specimen sequenced was naive T cells sorted from blood. The receptors here all came from a young man in good health. Both conserved end residues are trimmed from each CDR3. For some rows the clone size is stated as once, few or many, or as a class when expanded; others skip it.

many	TRBJ2-1	TRBV5-1	ASSLGQLSYNEQF
few	TRBJ1-2	TRBV29-1	SGLAGPQSYGYT
many	TRBJ1-3	TRBV28	ASSLLLRSGNTIY
many	TRBJ2-1	TRBV6-2/TRBV6-3	ASSYSPHRGGDNEQF
many	TRBJ2-1	TRBV20-1	SARERLAGLIGEQF
.	TRBJ2-1	TRBV6-1	ASSAGPRDEQF
many	TRBJ2-5	TRBV6-1	ASSDPGGKETQY
many	TRBJ1-1	TRBV5-1	ASSSQGSTPEAF
many	TRBJ2-1	TRBV10-3	AISDSSVQF
few	TRBJ2-5	TRBV20-1	SRLGGETQY
few	TRBJ2-2	TRBV7-9	ASSDDTGELF
.	TRBJ2-1	TRBV7-8	ASSSGGGTGGPEQF
many	TRBJ2-5	TRBV12-5	ASGSGDPPETQY
few	TRBJ2-1	TRBV11-2	ASSSPRTSGGSSYNEQF
.	TRBJ2-5	TRBV2	ASSKSRPGAGETQY
many	TRBJ2-1	TRBV20-1	SARPRGAYNEQF
few	TRBJ1-1	TRBV7-9	ASSLGAYTEAF
few	TRBJ2-2	TRBV10-3	AISEFADTGELF
few	TRBJ1-3	TRBV7-2	ASTILNTIY
.	TRBJ2-3	TRBV12-3/TRBV12-4	ASSLYQTTDTQY
.	TRBJ2-3	TRBV9	ASSGQEGGTQY
many	TRBJ1-1	TRBV12-3/TRBV12-4	ASRPRGTMNTEAF
.	TRBJ1-3	TRBV19	ASSNRGRAGNTIY
many	TRBJ2-3	TRBV20-1	SARRTSGNTDTQY
.	TRBJ1-5	TRBV12-3/TRBV12-4	ASSLGRTGGRSPQH
many	TRBJ2-2	TRBV29-1	SVETQLAGGPGELF